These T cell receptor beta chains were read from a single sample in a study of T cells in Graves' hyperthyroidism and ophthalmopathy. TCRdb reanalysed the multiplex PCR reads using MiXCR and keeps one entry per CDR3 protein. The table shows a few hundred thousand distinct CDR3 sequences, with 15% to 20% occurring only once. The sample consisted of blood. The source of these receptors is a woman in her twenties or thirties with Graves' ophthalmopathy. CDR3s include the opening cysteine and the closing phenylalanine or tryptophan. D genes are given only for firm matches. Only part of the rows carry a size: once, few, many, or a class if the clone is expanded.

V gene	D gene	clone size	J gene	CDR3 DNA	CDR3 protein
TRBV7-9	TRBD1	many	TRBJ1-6	TGTGCCAGCAGCCGGGACAGGGAAAGTTCACCCCTCCACTTT	CASSRDRESSPLHF
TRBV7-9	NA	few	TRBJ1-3	TGTGCCAGCAGCTATGGGACATTTGGAAACACCATATATTTT	CASSYGTFGNTIYF
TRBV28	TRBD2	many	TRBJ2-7	TGTGCCAGCAGTTTAGGGAGGGACTACGAGCAGTACTTC	CASSLGRDYEQYF
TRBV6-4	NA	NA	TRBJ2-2	TGTGCCAGCAGTTTCCTCCGGAGTGGGGAGCTGTTTTTT	CASSFLRSGELFF
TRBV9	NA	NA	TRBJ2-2	TGTGCCAGCAGCCCAGATAACCCCGGGGAGCTGTTTTTT	CASSPDNPGELFF
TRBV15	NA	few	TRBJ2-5	TGTGCCACCAGTCTCGGGGTTCCTGGGGGAGAGACCCAGTACTTC	CATSLGVPGGETQYF
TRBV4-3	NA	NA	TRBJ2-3	TGCGCCAGCAGCCGGGTCGTAGAGGGTAGCGGCTCTAGCACAGATACGCAGTATTTT	CASSRVVEGSGSSTDTQYF
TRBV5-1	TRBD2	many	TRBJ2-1	TGCGCCAGCAGCCACAGGACTAGCGGGACCTACAATGAGCAGTTCTTC	CASSHRTSGTYNEQFF
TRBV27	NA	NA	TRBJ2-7	TGTGCCAGCAGTAGCAGGCCTGCTGGCCACGAGCAGTACTTC	CASSSRPAGHEQYF
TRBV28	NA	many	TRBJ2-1	TGTGCCAGCAGTCCGGCGGGGTACAATGAGCAGTTCTTC	CASSPAGYNEQFF